The next 21 T cell receptor beta chains were all read from a single sample in a study of CD8 T cells in ankylosing spondylitis. TCRdb redid the calling of the 5' RACE reads with MiXCR, one entry per CDR3 protein. The sample records about 130,000 distinct CDR3 sequences, about 10% being singletons. Sequenced material: blood, either unsorted or a sorted T cell fraction (not recorded which). These receptors were taken from a female donor with ankylosing spondylitis or in good health (not recorded which).

This clonotype appeared a few times. The J gene is TRBJ2-3, the V gene TRBV5-1, with D hard to call. The germline V gene has CDR1 SGHRS and CDR2 YFSETQ. This CDR3 is built from 15 residues. Trimming pared 2 bases from V and 5 bases from J, leaving 15 bases between. CDR3 sequence (DNA): TGCGCCAGCAGCTTATGGCAAGCCGAACGAGATACGCAGTATTTT. It is translated as CASSLWQAERDTQYF. Based on the CDR3 plus reference TRBV5-1 and TRBJ2-3, the full variable domain is KAGVTQTPRYLIKTRGQQVTLSCSPISGHRSVSWYQQTPGQGLQFLFEYFSETQRNKGNFPGRFSGRQFSNSRSEMNVSTLELGDSALYLCASSLWQAERDTQYFGPGTRLTVL.

Many counts were recorded for this clonotype. The chain couples TRBV12-3 or TRBV12-4 to TRBJ1-5, with unresolved D. This CDR3 has 14 residues. The ends were cut back, 3 bases at V and 3 bases at J, with 9 bases in the middle. The CDR3 DNA is TGTGCCAGCAGTTTCCGGGATTCCAATCAGCCCCAGCATTTT. This codes for CASSFRDSNQPQHF.

This clonotype was recorded many times. The chain uses TRBV12-3 or TRBV12-4 and TRBJ2-3, with 7 bases fitting TRBD2. The CDR3 is 16 amino acids. V shed 8 bases, J shed 0 bases, and the junction held 11 bases outside the gene matches. The CDR3 region has the DNA TGTGCCAGCTCGTCCCCGGGGGGATTTAGCACAGATACGCAGTATTTT. Amino acids: CASSSPGGFSTDTQYF.

This clonotype was recorded at least ten times. The chain carries TRBV2 and TRBJ2-3, with TRBD2 matching over 10 bases. Germline CDR1 reads SNHLY; CDR2 reads FYNNEI. Trimming removed 6 bases from V and 2 bases from J; junction bases left unmatched: 5. The CDR3 spans 15 residues. The CDR3 DNA reads as TGTGCCAGCAGACAAGCGGGAGGGCCCACAGATACGCAGTATTTT. It encodes CASRQAGGPTDTQYF.

This sequence joins TRBV13 and TRBJ2-7; D is undetermined. The V end lost 5 bases, the J end lost 6 bases, and 5 bases lay between the germline ends. This CDR3 has 10 amino acids. Germline CDR1 and CDR2: PRHDT and FYEKMQ (reference sequence). The CDR3 spells CASSTSEQYF. In DNA form, the CDR3 reads TGTGCCAGCAGCACCTCCGAGCAGTACTTC.

The sample holds many counts of this clonotype. The rearrangement joins TRBV20-1 to TRBJ2-3, with D perhaps TRBD2 (5 bases). This CDR3 has 14 amino acids. Germline V lookup: CDR1 DFQATT, CDR2 SNEGSKA (reference sequence). The V and J ends lost 1 base and 1 base respectively, with 9 bases between them. CDR3 loop: CSARGGAGTDTQYF. The CDR3 bases are TGCAGTGCTAGAGGCGGAGCGGGCACAGATACGCAGTATTTT.

This clonotype was seen a handful of times. A much larger clone lies a single base off, so this may be a read error. This chain connects TRBV4-1 to TRBJ1-5; maybe TRBD1 (6 bases). CDR3 length: 13 residues. CDR1 is MGHRA, CDR2 YSYEKL, per germline. The CDR3 is CASSWGLLGTQHF. In nucleotides, the CDR3 is TGTGCCAGCAGCTGGGGGCTCCTTGGGACCCAGCATTTT.

This clonotype was picked up many times. The chain has TRBV7-9 and TRBJ2-5, with no clear D. CDR1 is SEHNR, CDR2 FQNEAQ, per germline (reference sequence). This CDR3 spans 12 amino acids. Trimming removed 2 bases from V and 5 bases from J, with 6 bases in between. The CDR3 protein is CASSLRVETQYF. DNA for the CDR3: TGTGCCAGCAGCTTAAGGGTTGAGACCCAGTACTTC.

In its sample, this clonotype was seen many times. The chain links TRBV3-1 to TRBJ2-2; D is perhaps TRBD1 (6 bases). CDR1 is LGHDT and CDR2 is YNNKEL in the germline V gene (reference sequence). The V end was cut by 4 bases, the J end by 7 bases, with 13 bases between. This CDR3 region has 14 residues. CDR3 nucleotides: TGTGCCAGCAGCCCACGACAGGACGGCGGGGAGCTGTTTTTT. The encoded protein is CASSPRQDGGELFF.

This clonotype was seen at least ten times. This chain joins TRBV5-1 and TRBJ2-6; 9 positions agree with TRBD1. This CDR3 has 16 amino acids. Germline V gives CDR1 SGHRS, CDR2 YFSETQ. The trim removed 4 bases at V and 2 bases at J, leaving 4 bases unmatched. The CDR3, as DNA: TGCGCCAGCAGCCGCCGGGACAGGGCTGGGGCCAACGTCCTGACTTTC. Translation gives CASSRRDRAGANVLTF.

This clonotype has ten or more counts. The CDR3 region is CASSLSDREEMNTEAFF. The CDR3 nucleotides are TGTGCCAGCAGCTTATCAGACAGGGAGGAGATGAACACTGAAGCTTTCTTT. The chain is built from TRBV7-9 and TRBJ1-1; 7 nucleotides agree with TRBD1. From germline, CDR1 is SEHNR and CDR2 FQNEAQ (reference sequence). The CDR3 spans 17 residues. Trimming took 2 bases from V and 0 from J; bases not matched to a gene: 9.

At least ten counts were recorded for this clonotype. The CDR3 region has the DNA TGTGCCAGCAGCTTTCCCGGGACAGGTGAATTCTCTGGGGCCAACGTCCTGACTTTC. It is translated as CASSFPGTGEFSGANVLTF. The rearrangement uses TRBV11-3 and TRBJ2-6; 8 nucleotides agree with TRBD1. The CDR3 covers 19 residues. Germline CDR1 SGHNT, CDR2 YENEEA. V lost 3 bases, J lost 0 bases, and 10 bases stayed unmatched. Together with reference TRBV11-3 and TRBJ2-6, the CDR3 gives the full variable domain: EAGVVQSPRYKIIEKKQPVAFWCNPISGHNTLYWYLQNLGQGPELLIRYENEEAVDDSQLPKDRFSAERLKGVDSTLKIQPAELGDSAVYLCASSFPGTGEFSGANVLTFGAGSRLTVL.

This clonotype was recorded many times. The chain employs TRBV7-2 and TRBJ1-1; D perhaps matches TRBD1 (5 bases). From germline, CDR1 is SGHTA and CDR2 FQGNSA. The CDR3 is 13 amino acids. The ends were cut back, 5 bases at V and 5 bases at J, with 12 bases in the middle. The CDR3 loop reads CASSPQRGTEAFF. Written as DNA, the CDR3 is TGTGCCAGCAGCCCACAGCGGGGGACTGAAGCTTTCTTT.

This clonotype came up many times. The chain employs TRBV11-2 and TRBJ2-1; 11 bases line up with TRBD2. Germline V CDR1 and CDR2: SGHAT, FQNNGV. This CDR3 spans 17 amino acids. V was pared by 5 bases and J by 0 bases, with 6 bases of the junction left unmatched. Written as DNA, the CDR3 is TGTGCCAGCAGCCCGACTAGCGGGACAAGCTCCTACAATGAGCAGTTCTTC. Translation gives CASSPTSGTSSYNEQFF.

The sample holds many counts of this clonotype. This chain connects TRBV20-1 to TRBJ1-1; D gene uncertain. Germline CDR1 reads DFQATT; CDR2 reads SNEGSKA (reference sequence). The CDR3 totals 13 residues. The germline V and J ends were trimmed by 1 base and 4 bases, with 10 bases remaining between them. CDR3 nucleotides: TGCAGTGCTAGAGGAGGTTGGGGCACTGAAGCTTTCTTT. Translation: CSARGGWGTEAFF.

As concerns this clonotype: Given a much more abundant clone one base away, this may be a read error. The chain uses TRBV20-1 and TRBJ2-1; a weak D match, TRBD2 (5 bases). The length of the CDR3 is 13 residues. The germline gives CDR1 DFQATT, CDR2 SNEGSKA (reference sequence). The CDR3 protein is CSARVPGSNEQSF. The CDR3 nucleotides are TGCAGTGCTAGAGTCCCGGGATCCAATGAGCAGTCCTTC.

This chain joins TRBV11-2 and TRBJ2-7, with a tentative D call TRBD1 (6 bases). Germline CDR1 SGHAT, CDR2 FQNNGV. V dropped 3 bases and J dropped 2 bases, with 11 bases sitting between them. CDR3 length: 14 amino acids. CDR3 sequence: CASSFQGRTYEQYF. The CDR3 DNA follows: TGTGCCAGCAGCTTCCAGGGGCGAACCTACGAGCAGTACTTC.

This clonotype was observed at least ten times. V usage is TRBV5-6 and J usage is TRBJ1-4, with D possibly TRBD1 on 5 matching bases. Trimming stripped 1 base from V and 11 bases from J, with 9 bases between. CDR1 is SGHDT, CDR2 YYEEEE, per germline. CDR3 length: 12 amino acids. The CDR3 loop reads CASSLLGGKLFF. The CDR3 nucleotides read TGTGCCAGCAGCTTGCTGGGGGGTAAACTGTTTTTT.

In this sample, this clonotype turned up a few times. The rearrangement links TRBV28 to TRBJ2-4; TRBD1 matches at 8 bases. The V gene end was trimmed by 7 bases and the J gene end by 6 bases; junction bases not matched to a gene: 5. CDR1 is MDHEN, CDR2 SYDVKM, per germline. The CDR3 covers 13 residues. The CDR3 coding sequence is TGTGCCAGCACAGACAGGGGAAGAAACATTCAGTACTTC. It specifies CASTDRGRNIQYF.

The sample holds many counts of this clonotype. V usage is TRBV7-9 and J usage is TRBJ1-1; perhaps TRBD1 as D (6 bases). The CDR3 contains 15 residues. V was shortened by 1 base and J by 2 bases, with 11 bases between the two germline ends. CDR1 is SEHNR and CDR2 is FQNEAQ in the germline V gene (reference sequence). The DNA of the CDR3 is TGTGCCAGCAGCTTAGTTACAGGGACCAACACTGAAGCTTTCTTT. It translates to CASSLVTGTNTEAFF.

Ten or more counts support this clonotype. This CDR3 reads CASSFRQPNNSPLHF. In nucleotides, the CDR3 is TGTGCCAGCAGTTTTCGACAGCCGAATAATTCACCCCTCCACTTT. The genes are TRBV6-5 and TRBJ1-6; possibly TRBD1 for D (5 bases). Trimming cost V 4 bases and J 5 bases, with 12 bases left between them. From germline, CDR1 is MNHEY and CDR2 SVGAGI. This CDR3 spans 15 amino acids.